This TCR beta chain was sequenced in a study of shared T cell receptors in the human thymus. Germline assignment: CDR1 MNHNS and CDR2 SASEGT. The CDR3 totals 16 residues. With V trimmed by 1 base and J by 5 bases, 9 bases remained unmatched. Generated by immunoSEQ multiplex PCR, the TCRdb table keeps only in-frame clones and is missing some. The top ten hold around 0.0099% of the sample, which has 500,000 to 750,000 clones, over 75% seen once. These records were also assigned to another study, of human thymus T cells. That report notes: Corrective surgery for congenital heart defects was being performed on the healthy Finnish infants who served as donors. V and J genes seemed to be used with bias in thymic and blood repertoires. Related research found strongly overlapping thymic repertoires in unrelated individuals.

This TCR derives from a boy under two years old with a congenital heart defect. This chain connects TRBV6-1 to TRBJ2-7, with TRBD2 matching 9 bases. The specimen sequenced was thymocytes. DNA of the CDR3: TGTGCCAGCAGTGAAGAAAGCGGGAGGATCATCGACGAGCAGTACTTC. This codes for CASSEESGRIIDEQYF.